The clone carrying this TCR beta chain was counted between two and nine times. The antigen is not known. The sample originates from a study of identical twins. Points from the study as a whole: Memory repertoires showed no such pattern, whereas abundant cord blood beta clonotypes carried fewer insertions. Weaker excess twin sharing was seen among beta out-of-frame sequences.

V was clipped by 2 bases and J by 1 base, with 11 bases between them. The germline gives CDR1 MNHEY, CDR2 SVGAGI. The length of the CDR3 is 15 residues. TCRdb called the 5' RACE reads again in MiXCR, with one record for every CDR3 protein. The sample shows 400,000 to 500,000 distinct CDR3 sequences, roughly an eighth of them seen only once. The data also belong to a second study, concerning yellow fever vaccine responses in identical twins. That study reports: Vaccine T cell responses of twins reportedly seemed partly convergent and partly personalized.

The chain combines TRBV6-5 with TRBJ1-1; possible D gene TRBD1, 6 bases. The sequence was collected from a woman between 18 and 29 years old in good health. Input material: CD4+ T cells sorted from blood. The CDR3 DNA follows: TGTGCCAGCAGTTACGGGTCAGGGGAGAACACTGAAGCTTTCTTT. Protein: CASSYGSGENTEAFF.